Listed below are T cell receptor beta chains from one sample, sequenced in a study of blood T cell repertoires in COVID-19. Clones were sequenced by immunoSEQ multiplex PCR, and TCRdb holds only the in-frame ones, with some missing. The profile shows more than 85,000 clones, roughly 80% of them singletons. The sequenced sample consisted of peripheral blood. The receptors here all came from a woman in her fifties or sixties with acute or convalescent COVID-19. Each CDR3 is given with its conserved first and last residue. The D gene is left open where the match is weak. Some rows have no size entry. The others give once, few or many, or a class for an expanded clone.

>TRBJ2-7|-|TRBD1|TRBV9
CASSRGGQGNEQYF
TGTGCCAGCAGCAGGGGGGGACAGGGAAACGAGCAGTACTTC
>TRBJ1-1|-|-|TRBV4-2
CASSQAPTGDTEAFF
TGTGCCAGCAGCCAAGCCCCTACAGGAGACACTGAAGCTTTCTTT
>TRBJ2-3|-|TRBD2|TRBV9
CASGPSGMTDTQYF
TGTGCCAGCGGTCCTAGCGGGATGACAGATACGCAGTATTTT
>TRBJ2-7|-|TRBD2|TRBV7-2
CASSVTSGVSYEQYF
TGTGCCAGCAGCGTTACTAGCGGGGTTTCCTACGAGCAGTACTTC
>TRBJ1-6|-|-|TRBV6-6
CASSRGLNSPLHF
TGTGCCAGCAGTAGAGGACTCAATTCACCCCTCCACTTT
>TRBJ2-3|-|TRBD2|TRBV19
CASSPRGGADTQYF
TGTGCCAGTAGTCCGCGGGGGGGTGCAGATACGCAGTATTTT
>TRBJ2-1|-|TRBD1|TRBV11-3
CASSWTGFDEQFF
TGTGCCAGCAGCTGGACAGGGTTTGATGAGCAGTTCTTC
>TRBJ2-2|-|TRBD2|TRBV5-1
CASSPGGTNTGELFF
TGCGCCAGCTCCCCGGGGGGGACGAACACCGGGGAGCTGTTTTTT
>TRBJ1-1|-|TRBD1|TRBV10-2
CASSELQGGITEAFF
TGCGCCAGCAGTGAGCTACAGGGGGGGATCACTGAAGCTTTCTTT
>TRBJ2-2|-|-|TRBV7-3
CASSLNLNTGELFF
TGTGCCAGCAGCTTAAATCTGAACACCGGGGAGCTGTTTTTT
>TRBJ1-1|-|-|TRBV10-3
CAISAHQENTEAFF
TGTGCCATCAGTGCCCACCAGGAAAACACTGAAGCTTTCTTT
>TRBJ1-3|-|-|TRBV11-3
CASSLPSSGNTIYF
TGTGCCAGCAGCTTACCCAGCTCTGGAAACACCATATATTTT
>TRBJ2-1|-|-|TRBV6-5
CASSYSSLGSYEQFF
TGTGCCAGCAGTTACTCGTCCCTGGGCTCCTACGAGCAGTTCTTC
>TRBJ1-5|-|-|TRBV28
CASSGGEGNQPQHF
TGTGCCAGCAGTGGAGGGGAGGGCAATCAGCCCCAGCATTTT
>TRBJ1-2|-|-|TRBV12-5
CASKGGTPNYGYTF
TGTGCTAGTAAAGGAGGAACTCCCAACTATGGCTACACCTTC
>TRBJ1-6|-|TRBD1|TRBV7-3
CASNRQGTPLHF
TGTGCCAGCAACCGACAGGGGACACCCCTCCACTTT
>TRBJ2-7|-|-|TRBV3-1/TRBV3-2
CASSQVGDSLYEQYF
TGTGCCAGCAGCCAAGTCGGTGACAGCCTCTACGAGCAGTACTTC
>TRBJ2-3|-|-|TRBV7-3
CASSLNPRGTDTQYF
TGTGCCAGCAGCTTAAATCCGCGGGGCACAGATACGCAGTATTTT
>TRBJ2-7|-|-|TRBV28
CASSLIGGRYYEQYF
TGTGCCAGCAGTTTAATCGGAGGGAGGTACTACGAGCAGTACTTC
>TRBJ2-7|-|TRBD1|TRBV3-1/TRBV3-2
CASSQDPDRGGYEQYF
TGTGCCAGCAGCCAAGACCCGGACAGGGGGGGCTACGAGCAGTACTTC
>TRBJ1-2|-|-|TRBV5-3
CARSLLGGHRYGYTF
TGTGCCAGAAGCTTGCTGGGGGGGCATCGCTATGGCTACACCTTC
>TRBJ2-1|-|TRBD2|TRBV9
CASSVAADGGFYDEQFF
TGTGCCAGCAGCGTAGCCGCCGACGGGGGGTTTTACGATGAGCAGTTCTTC
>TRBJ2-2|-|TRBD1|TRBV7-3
CASSLRQGVETGELFF
TGTGCCAGCAGCTTAAGACAGGGAGTGGAGACCGGGGAGCTGTTTTTT
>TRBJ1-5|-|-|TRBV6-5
CASSNPGDSNQPQHF
TGTGCCAGCAGTAACCCAGGGGATAGCAATCAGCCCCAGCATTTT
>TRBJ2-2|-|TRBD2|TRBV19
CASQGLAGTGELFF
TGTGCCAGCCAGGGACTAGCGGGCACCGGGGAGCTGTTTTTT
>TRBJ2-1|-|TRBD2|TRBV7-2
CASSLRIPSGGGEQFF
TGTGCCAGCAGCTTGAGGATTCCTAGCGGGGGTGGTGAGCAGTTCTTC
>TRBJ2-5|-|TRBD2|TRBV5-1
CASSQGTSASGVETQYF
TGCGCCAGCAGCCAGGGGACTAGCGCCTCAGGGGTAGAGACCCAGTACTTC
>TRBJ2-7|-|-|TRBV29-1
CSVAQGRYEQYF
TGCAGCGTTGCACAGGGGAGGTACGAGCAGTACTTC
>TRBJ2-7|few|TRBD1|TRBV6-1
CASSVRIGTATYEQYF
TGTGCCAGCAGTGTGAGGATCGGGACAGCTACCTACGAGCAGTACTTC
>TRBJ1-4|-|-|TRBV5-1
CASSLAEVTNEKLFF
TGCGCCAGCAGCTTGGCCGAGGTTACTAATGAAAAACTGTTTTTT
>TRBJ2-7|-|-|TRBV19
CASSWGHLSSGEQYF
TGTGCCAGTAGTTGGGGACATCTATCCTCGGGGGAGCAGTACTTC
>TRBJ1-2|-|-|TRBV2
CASSVRAGDGYTF
TGTGCCAGCAGTGTGCGGGCAGGCGATGGCTACACCTTC
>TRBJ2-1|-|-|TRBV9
CASSVQGLQGSEQFF
TGTGCCAGCAGCGTACAGGGACTCCAGGGTAGTGAGCAGTTCTTC
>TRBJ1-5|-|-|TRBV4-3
CASSQERSIQPQHF
TGCGCCAGCAGCCAGGAGAGGAGTATTCAGCCCCAGCATTTT
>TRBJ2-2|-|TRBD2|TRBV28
CASSLPGLATGELFF
TGTGCCAGCAGTTTGCCGGGACTAGCTACCGGGGAGCTGTTTTTT
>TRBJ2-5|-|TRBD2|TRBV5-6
CASSSTGGWETQYF
TGTGCCAGCAGCTCCACGGGAGGGTGGGAGACCCAGTACTTC
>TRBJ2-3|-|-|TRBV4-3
CASSQGVADTQYF
TGCGCCAGCAGCCAAGGGGTAGCTGATACGCAGTATTTT
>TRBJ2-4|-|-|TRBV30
CAWSPGVTKNIQYF
TGTGCCTGGAGTCCAGGGGTGACCAAAAACATTCAGTACTTC
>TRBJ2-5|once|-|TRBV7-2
CASSSLGWGETQYF
TGTGCCAGCAGCTCACTAGGGTGGGGAGAGACCCAGTACTTC
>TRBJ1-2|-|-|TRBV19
CASSISSSNYGYTF
TGTGCCAGTAGTATCTCGTCGTCTAACTATGGCTACACCTTC
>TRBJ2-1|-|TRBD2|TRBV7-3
CASSLGGFPGLVQNEQFF
TGTGCCAGCAGCTTAGGGGGGTTCCCGGGACTAGTTCAGAATGAGCAGTTCTTC
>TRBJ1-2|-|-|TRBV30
CAWSVSYLGYTF
TGTGCCTGGAGTGTCTCCTATTTGGGCTACACCTTC
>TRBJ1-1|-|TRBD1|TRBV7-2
CASSFMDRPNTEAFF
TGTGCCAGCAGCTTCATGGACAGGCCGAACACTGAAGCTTTCTTT
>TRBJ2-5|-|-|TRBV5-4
CASSLGGRSSGETQYF
TGTGCCAGCAGCTTGGGGGGCCGTTCCTCAGGGGAGACCCAGTACTTC
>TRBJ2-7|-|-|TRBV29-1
CSVGYKPYEQYF
TGCAGCGTTGGCTATAAACCCTACGAGCAGTACTTC
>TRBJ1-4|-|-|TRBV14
CASSQVMSEKLFF
TGTGCCAGCAGCCAAGTAATGTCCGAAAAACTGTTTTTT
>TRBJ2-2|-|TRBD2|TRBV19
CASSPLLSGGAPGELFF
TGTGCCAGTAGTCCTCTTTTAAGCGGGGGGGCACCCGGGGAGCTGTTTTTT
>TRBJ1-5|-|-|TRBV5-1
CASSLGSGANQPQHF
TGCGCCAGCAGCCTTGGGAGCGGAGCTAATCAGCCCCAGCATTTT
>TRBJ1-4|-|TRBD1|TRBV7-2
CASSPQGADEKLFF
TGTGCCAGCAGCCCGCAGGGGGCGGATGAAAAACTGTTTTTT
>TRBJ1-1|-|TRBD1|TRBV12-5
CASGLVGRGRGAEAFF
TGTGCTAGTGGTTTGGTCGGCAGGGGGCGCGGGGCTGAAGCTTTCTTT
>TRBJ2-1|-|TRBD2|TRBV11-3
CASSPGGAYNEQFF
TGTGCCAGCAGCCCCGGGGGGGCCTACAATGAGCAGTTCTTC
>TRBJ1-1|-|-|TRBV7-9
CASSRNSNTEAFF
TGTGCCAGCAGCCGTAATTCTAACACTGAAGCTTTCTTT
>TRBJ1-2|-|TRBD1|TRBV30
CAWSPRGDYGYTF
TGTGCCTGGAGTCCCAGGGGGGACTATGGCTACACCTTC
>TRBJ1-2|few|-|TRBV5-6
CASSLGPGNYGYTF
TGTGCCAGCAGCTTGGGTCCGGGGAACTATGGCTACACCTTC
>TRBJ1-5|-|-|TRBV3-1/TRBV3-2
CASSAFGPKWFQPQHF
TGTGCCAGCAGCGCCTTTGGGCCTAAGTGGTTTCAGCCCCAGCATTTT
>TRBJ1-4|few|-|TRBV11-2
CASSSRGGYLEKLFF
TGTGCCAGCAGCTCAAGGGGGGGTTACCTTGAAAAACTGTTTTTT
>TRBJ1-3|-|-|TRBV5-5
CASSLWGEPSGNTIYF
TGTGCCAGCAGCTTGTGGGGCGAACCCTCTGGAAACACCATATATTTT